The 14 T cell receptor beta chains below all came from one sample that was sequenced in a study of regulatory T cells in long-lasting Graves disease. Building of the TCR beta libraries involved iRepertoire HTBI primers and Arm-PCR of CDR3 regions. TCRdb ran MiXCR on the multiplex PCR reads and lists one entry per CDR3 protein. The sample yields 350,000 to 450,000 distinct CDR3 sequences, 12% seen once. The time point is: newly diagnosed GD, antithyroid drugs for less than 3 months. With RNA extracted from PBMCs as input, the TCR library was made. The data were also submitted as part of a second study, on T cells in Graves' hyperthyroidism and ophthalmopathy.

The specimen comprised peripheral blood mononuclear cells (PBMCs), sampled at new diagnosis, from a patient treated with antithyroid drugs. These receptors all come from a woman between 18 and 29 years old with Graves disease.

The V call is TRBV7-3, the J call TRBJ2-1, with 8 positions matching TRBD1. Germline CDR1 is SGHTA and CDR2 is FQGTGA. With V trimmed by 3 bases and J by 2 bases, 3 bases remained unmatched. The CDR3 is 15 residues long. As DNA, the CDR3 is TGTGCCAGCAGCTTCACAGGGGGGCCCTACAATGAGCAGTTCTTC. Protein: CASSFTGGPYNEQFF.

As to this clonotype: The junction does not match germline at one end; this may be a read error. The V call is TRBV2, the J call TRBJ2-2, with 10 positions matching TRBD2. This CDR3 contains 15 residues. Germline V gene lookup returns CDR1 SNHLY and CDR2 FYNNEI. The CDR3 loop is CASSESSGGTGELFF. DNA for the CDR3: TGTGCCAGTAGTGAATCTAGCGGGGGCACCGGGGAGCTGTTTTTT.

Details on this clonotype: A much larger clone is a single base away; this may be a read error. Given the absence of the conserved phenylalanine or tryptophan at the CDR3 end, a read error is likely. The chain uses TRBV6-1 and TRBJ2-7; D may be TRBD2 (5 bases). V was clipped by 7 bases and J by 8 bases, with 15 bases between them. The germline V gene encodes CDR1 MNHNS and CDR2 SASEGT. The CDR3 is 12 residues long. CDR3: CASTTLPGKQYL. CDR3 coding DNA: TGTGCCAGCACCACGCTCCCGGGAAAGCAGTACCTC.

This clonotype came up many times. The chain recombines TRBV2 with TRBJ2-1, with unresolved D. V was pared by 4 bases and J by 6 bases, with 7 bases between. CDR1 is SNHLY, CDR2 FYNNEI, per germline. This CDR3 contains 12 residues. The CDR3 spells CASSGLANEQFF. The CDR3, as DNA: TGTGCCAGCAGTGGGTTAGCCAATGAGCAGTTCTTC.

This clonotype was detected many times. This chain connects TRBV28 to TRBJ2-2; TRBD2 matches 14 bases. The CDR3 is 17 amino acids. Germline CDR1 and CDR2: MDHEN and SYDVKM. V lost 5 bases and J lost 6; bases outside the gene matches: 8. Written as DNA, the CDR3 is TGTGCCAGCAGTCTGGGACTAGCGGGAGCTCATCCCGGGGAGCTGTTTTTT. Translating gives CASSLGLAGAHPGELFF.

This clonotype was counted many times. The rearrangement links TRBV2 to TRBJ2-5; 8 nucleotides line up with TRBD1. Per the germline V gene, CDR1 is SNHLY and CDR2 is FYNNEI. The CDR3 is made up of 16 amino acids. Losses at the gene ends were 2 bases for V and 5 bases for J; bases not matched to a gene: 10. The CDR3 region is CASSEPLQGVRETQYF. The CDR3 bases are TGTGCCAGCAGTGAACCCTTACAGGGGGTCCGGGAGACCCAGTACTTC.

This clonotype has a handful of counts. This chain uses TRBV7-8 with TRBJ2-7; 14 nucleotides align to TRBD2. Germline-derived CDR1 and CDR2 are SGHVS and FQNEAQ. Germline trimming cut 3 bases from V and 9 bases from J; bases unmatched to any gene: 4. The CDR3 runs 14 residues. CDR3 loop: CASSFGTSGGLQYV. CDR3 nucleotides: TGTGCCAGCAGCTTTGGGACTAGCGGGGGACTGCAGTACGTC.

Worth noting for this clonotype: Compared with germline, one end of the junction differs, possibly owing to a read error. The chain has TRBV6-2 or TRBV6-3 and TRBJ1-4; unclear D gene. The CDR3 length is 13 residues. The germline CDR1 and CDR2 sequences are MNHEY and SVGEGT. The CDR3 protein is CASSDASNEILFF. Written as DNA, the CDR3 is TGTGCCAGCAGCGACGCCAGCAATGAAATACTGTTTTTT.

This clonotype was detected many times. The chain combines TRBV6-2 or TRBV6-3 with TRBJ1-5, with no clear D. Germline loops: CDR1 MNHEY, CDR2 SVGEGT. The CDR3 covers 14 residues. The V end was cut by 2 bases, the J end by 6 bases, with 11 bases between. The CDR3 loop reads CASSYPSPLQPQHF. The CDR3 DNA reads TGTGCCAGCAGTTACCCCTCTCCTCTTCAGCCCCAGCATTTT.

The chain is built from TRBV19 and TRBJ1-5; TRBD1 matches 10 bases. This CDR3 is 14 amino acids long. Germline CDR1 is LNHDA and CDR2 is SQIVND (reference sequence). After removal of 6 bases from V and 8 bases from J, the junction contained 7 bases not matched to a gene. CDR3 protein: CASSPAGTGEPQHF. As DNA, the CDR3 is TGTGCCAGTAGCCCGGCCGGGACAGGGGAGCCCCAGCATTTT.

This chain links TRBV6-5 with TRBJ1-2; the D gene is possibly TRBD1 (5 bases). Germline assignment: CDR1 MNHEY and CDR2 SVGAGI. CDR3 length: 15 amino acids. V lost 2 bases, J lost 1 base, and 11 bases lay in between. The CDR3: CASSYGQGVNYGYTF. The CDR3, as DNA: TGTGCCAGCAGTTACGGGCAGGGAGTTAACTATGGCTACACCTTC.

This clonotype was observed at least ten times. This chain joins TRBV7-2 and TRBJ1-1; no reliable D call. Trimming removed 3 bases at V and 7 bases at J, with 15 bases between. CDR3 length: 14 residues. Germline V lookup: CDR1 SGHTA, CDR2 FQGNSA. The CDR3 spells CASSFGPASYEAFF. CDR3 sequence (DNA): TGTGCCAGCAGCTTTGGGCCAGCTAGCTATGAAGCTTTCTTT.

The table lists this clonotype with a few counts. The chain combines TRBV10-2 with TRBJ1-3, with D unresolved. CDR3 length: 11 amino acids. The germline CDR1 and CDR2 sequences are WSHSY and SAAADI. The CDR3 coding sequence is TGCGCGGGAGGCTCTGGAAACACCATATATTTT. Its translation: CAGGSGNTIYF.

The table lists this clonotype with a count of one. A far larger clone lies a single base away; this is likely a read error. V and J are TRBV7-9 and TRBJ2-3; 12 positions match TRBD2. From germline, CDR1 is SEHNR and CDR2 FQNEAQ (reference sequence). The CDR3 spans 17 residues. The CDR3: CANSPLAGGPAADTQYF. The CDR3 DNA reads TGTGCCAACAGCCCCCTAGCGGGGGGGCCCGCGGCAGATACGCAGTATTTT.